This record looks at one TCR beta chain sequence and its context. The data originate from a study of blood T cell repertoires in COVID-19. Study information: Whether acute or convalescent, the COVID-19 samples came from the United States, Italy and Spain. Nucleic acid was either cDNA or gDNA, and it came from T cells, B-cell-depleted T cells, or PBMCs.

The V end lost 1 base, the J end lost 1 base, and 13 bases lay between the germline ends. The V gene's germline CDR1 is LNHDA and CDR2 SQIVND (reference sequence). This CDR3 has 16 residues. In the authors' methods: Reference gene primer amplification gave nucleated cell count estimates. Assay: immunoSEQ multiplex PCR; the TCRdb copy retains only in-frame clones and omits some. The V and J calls and clone size were taken over from that table, and D and trimming were inferred from the DNA. Of some 200,000 clones listed, almost 90% were seen once; the top ten hold more than 1.4%. The chain links TRBV19 to TRBJ1-1, with D maybe TRBD1 (6 bases). The sequenced sample was peripheral blood. This TCR came from a man younger than 35 with active or convalescent COVID-19. CDR3 bases: TGTGCCAGTAGTATAGTATCCAGGGGCCCGAACACTGAAGCTTTCTTT. This sequence encodes CASSIVSRGPNTEAFF. The whole variable domain, filled in from reference TRBV19 and TRBJ1-1, reads DGGITQSPKYLFRKEGQNVTLSCEQNLNHDAMYWYRQDPGQGLRLIYYSQIVNDFQKGDIAEGYSVSREKKESFPLTVTSAQKNPTAFYLCASSIVSRGPNTEAFFGQGTRLTVV.